Shown below are 25 T cell receptor beta chains from a single sample sequenced in a study of blood T cell repertoires in COVID-19. Libraries were prepared by immunoSEQ multiplex PCR; TCRdb keeps only in-frame clonotypes and omits some of them. In the table there are around 200,000 clones, around 84% of which are singletons. The sample taken for sequencing was peripheral blood. These receptor sequences come from a man younger than 40 with active or convalescent COVID-19.

This clone has just a few counts. The DNA for the CDR3 is TGTGCCAGCAGCTTGGGCGTGGATACCTACGAGCAGTACTTC. Amino acids: CASSLGVDTYEQYF. This chain links TRBV11-2 with TRBJ2-7; D ambiguous. The V end was cut by 3 bases, the J end by 2 bases, with 11 bases between. The CDR3 has 14 residues. Germline lookup yields CDR1 SGHAT and CDR2 FQNNGV. The full variable domain, completed using reference TRBV11-2 and TRBJ2-7, is EAGVAQSPRYKIIEKRQSVAFWCNPISGHATLYWYQQILGQGPKLLIQFQNNGVVDDSQLPKDRFSAERLKGVDSTLKIQPAKLEDSAVYLCASSLGVDTYEQYFGPGTRLTVT.

The rearrangement uses TRBV4-1 and TRBJ1-1; 8 nucleotides align to TRBD1. Germline CDR1 and CDR2: MGHRA and YSYEKL. The CDR3 is 14 amino acids. J lost 1 base, V lost 4 bases, and 2 bases had no gene match. This CDR3 is CASSRGTGNTEAFF. CDR3 nucleotide sequence: TGCGCCAGCAGCCGAGGGACAGGGAACACTGAAGCTTTCTTT.

This clone was seen once. The chain carries TRBV27 and TRBJ1-2, with D possibly matching TRBD1 (5 bases). CDR1 and CDR2 (germline): MNHEY, SMNVEV (reference sequence). The V end lost 6 bases, the J end lost 8 bases, and 16 bases lay between the germline ends. The CDR3 consists of 13 residues. CDR3 in amino acids: CASSSSTVGGYTF. The CDR3 nucleotides are TGTGCCAGCAGCTCCTCGACAGTTGGCGGCTACACCTTC.

The chain has TRBV10-1 and TRBJ2-7; TRBD2 might be the D (6 bases). The V and J ends lost 6 bases and 2 bases respectively, with 11 bases between them. The germline gives CDR1 WNHNN, CDR2 SYGVQD (reference sequence). There are 13 residues in the CDR3. Written as DNA, the CDR3 is TGCGCCAGCAGCTCCGGGGGAACCTACGAGCAGTACTTC. This translates into CASSSGGTYEQYF.

This clone was found once. This chain connects TRBV19 to TRBJ1-2; maybe TRBD1 (5 bases). V was clipped by 6 bases and J by 6 bases, with 17 bases between them. This CDR3 spans 14 amino acids. The germline V gene has CDR1 LNHDA and CDR2 SQIVND (reference sequence). CDR3 in DNA: TGTGCCAGTAGCCCCCGACAGTCCGGTAATGGCTACACCTTC. It translates to CASSPRQSGNGYTF.

V and J are TRBV10-3 and TRBJ2-7; 9 bases align to TRBD2. The ends lost 6 bases at V and 1 base at J; junction bases unmatched: 4. The CDR3 sequence is 14 residues long. Germline V CDR1 and CDR2: ENHRY, SYGVKD. In DNA form, the CDR3 reads TGTGCCATCAGGCCGACTAGCGGTTCCTACGAGCAGTACTTC. This codes for CAIRPTSGSYEQYF.

The chain is built from TRBV6-5 and TRBJ1-1; D possibly corresponds to TRBD1 (6 bases). The CDR3 extends over 11 amino acids. Germline V CDR1 and CDR2: MNHEY, SVGAGI. Trimming took 7 bases from V and 7 from J, leaving 10 bases between them. Here the CDR3 reads CASTGTYEAFF. The CDR3 bases are TGTGCCAGCACGGGGACATATGAAGCTTTCTTT.

The chain has TRBV6-5 and TRBJ1-1, with TRBD1 matching over 9 bases. The V and J ends lost 4 bases and 1 base, in that order; junction bases with no gene match: 4. CDR1 is MNHEY and CDR2 is SVGAGI in the germline V gene. The CDR3 covers 15 residues. The CDR3 spells CASSSSGQGNTEAFF. CDR3 nucleotides: TGTGCCAGCAGTTCCTCGGGACAGGGGAACACTGAAGCTTTCTTT.

The rearrangement uses TRBV9 and TRBJ2-7; tentative D call: TRBD2 (5 bases). The CDR3 loop spans 13 amino acids. Germline V gene data show CDR1 as SGDLS and CDR2 as YYNGEE. Deletions cut 6 bases from V and 4 bases from J, with 14 bases between. The CDR3 nucleotides are TGTGCCAGCAAGAGGGCGTCCGGATACGAGCAGTACTTC. Translation: CASKRASGYEQYF.

The CDR3, as DNA: TGCAGCGTTGGGAGCCTCAGGGACAGGGGTTATGGCTACACCTTC. Its protein is CSVGSLRDRGYGYTF. The chain joins TRBV29-1 to TRBJ1-2; 10 bases map to TRBD1. Germline CDR1 is SQVTM and CDR2 is ANQGSEA. This CDR3 is 15 amino acids long. J was trimmed by 5 bases and V by 4 bases; bases with no gene match: 10.

V and J are TRBV6-5 and TRBJ2-7; D possibly corresponds to TRBD2 (5 bases). This CDR3 contains 12 residues. Germline CDR1 is MNHEY and CDR2 is SVGAGI. V was trimmed by 6 bases and J by 12 bases, leaving 18 bases between them. The CDR3: CASSAIPGGGYV. CDR3 sequence (DNA): TGTGCCAGCAGCGCCATACCAGGAGGAGGGTACGTC.

V is TRBV28 and J is TRBJ1-5; 8 bases fit TRBD1. This CDR3 spans 13 amino acids. Germline V gene lookup returns CDR1 MDHEN and CDR2 SYDVKM. Losses at the gene ends were 6 bases for V and 6 bases for J; bases not matched to a gene: 4. CDR3 nucleotides: TGTGCCAGCAGGGTGACAGGGGCTCAGCCCCAGCATTTT. Translating it yields CASRVTGAQPQHF. Variable domain in full (rest from reference TRBV28 and TRBJ1-5): DVKVTQSSRYLVKRTGEKVFLECVQDMDHENMFWYRQDPGLGLRLIYFSYDVKMKEKGDIPEGYSVSREKKERFSLILESASTNQTSMYLCASRVTGAQPQHFGDGTRLSIL.

The chain couples TRBV6-5 to TRBJ2-7, with 9 bases fitting TRBD1. The CDR3 has 15 amino acids. Germline CDR1 and CDR2: MNHEY and SVGAGI. V dropped 0 bases and J dropped 1; count of bases not matched to a gene: 1. The CDR3 DNA sequence: TGTGCCAGCAGTTACTCGGGGACAGGGTCCTACGAGCAGTACGTC. Its translation is CASSYSGTGSYEQYV.

This clone was seen a single time. This rearrangement joins TRBV10-2 to TRBJ1-6, with D perhaps TRBD1 (6 bases). The V gene lost 6 bases and the J gene lost 7 bases, with 13 bases spanning the gap. The CDR3 has 14 amino acids. Germline CDR1 is WSHSY and CDR2 is SAAADI. Here the CDR3 reads CASSAQGVNSPLHF. The CDR3 DNA follows: TGCGCCAGCAGCGCACAGGGCGTCAATTCACCCCTCCACTTT.

This sequence joins TRBV7-3 and TRBJ2-5; TRBD2 matches 11 bases. Germline loops: CDR1 SGHTA, CDR2 FQGTGA. V trimming: 5 bases; J trimming: 5 bases; junction bases outside the gene matches: 16. This CDR3 spans 18 amino acids. The DNA of the CDR3 is TGTGCCAGCAGCCCGGGGGAGATACTAGCGGGGGTGGCTGAGACCCAGTACTTC. It translates to CASSPGEILAGVAETQYF.

This clone turned up a few times. V and J are TRBV15 and TRBJ1-5, with unresolved D. CDR1 and CDR2 (germline): LNHNV, YYDKDF (reference sequence). The CDR3 spans 15 residues. V lost 0 bases and J lost 6, with 12 bases in between. CDR3 sequence: CATSRDSINSQPQHF. The CDR3 DNA is TGTGCCACCAGCAGAGATAGTATAAACAGTCAGCCCCAGCATTTT.

This clone was recorded a few times. The genes are TRBV10-1 and TRBJ2-7; D is perhaps TRBD2 (6 bases). Germline V gives CDR1 WNHNN, CDR2 SYGVQD (reference sequence). Deletions cut 6 bases from V and 2 bases from J, with 14 bases between. This CDR3 spans 14 amino acids. CDR3: CASSPGRPAYEQYF. The CDR3 DNA reads as TGCGCCAGCAGCCCCGGGAGACCAGCCTACGAGCAGTACTTC.

This clone was observed a handful of times. This rearrangement joins TRBV6-5 to TRBJ2-5; TRBD1 is a possible D gene (6 bases). The germline CDR1 and CDR2 sequences are MNHEY and SVGAGI. The V end was cut by 6 bases, the J end by 5 bases, with 19 bases between. The CDR3 is 15 amino acids. DNA for the CDR3: TGTGCCAGCAGGAGAGGGACACCTACGGGGGAGACCCAGTACTTC. It yields the protein CASRRGTPTGETQYF.

This sequence joins TRBV29-1 and TRBJ2-1; 11 bases align to TRBD2. Germline assignment: CDR1 SQVTM and CDR2 ANQGSEA. Trimming took 8 bases from V and 8 from J; bases not matched to a gene: 11. This CDR3 spans 14 amino acids. The CDR3 spells CSTVAGGPADEQFF. CDR3 DNA sequence: TGCAGCACGGTAGCGGGAGGGCCGGCGGATGAGCAGTTCTTC.

Comment on this clone: Different DNA sequences within this sample yield the same CDR3. The chain joins TRBV7-6 to TRBJ1-1; TRBD1 agrees at 8 bases. This CDR3 comprises 15 residues. After removal of 5 bases from V and 1 base from J, the junction contained 6 bases not matched to a gene. The germline V gene has CDR1 SGHVS and CDR2 FNYEAQ. The CDR3 nucleotides read TGTGCCAGCAGCCTACTACAGGGGGGGAACACTGAAGCTTTCTTT. This gives the protein CASSLLQGGNTEAFF. Together with reference TRBV7-6 and TRBJ1-1, the CDR3 gives the full variable domain: GAGVSQSPRYKVTKRGQDVALRCDPISGHVSLYWYRQALGQGPEFLTYFNYEAQQDKSGLPNDRFSAERPEGSISTLTIQRTEQRDSAMYRCASSLLQGGNTEAFFGQGTRLTVV.

This chain links TRBV6-5 with TRBJ1-2; perhaps TRBD1 as D (6 bases). CDR1 MNHEY and CDR2 SVGAGI come from the germline V gene. This CDR3 spans 15 amino acids. The germline V and J ends were trimmed by 4 bases and 1 base, with 13 bases remaining between them. The CDR3 nucleotides read TGTGCCAGCAGTTGGACAGCCGACTATAACTATGGCTACACCTTC. Protein: CASSWTADYNYGYTF.

This sequence joins TRBV18 and TRBJ1-2; the D gene is possibly TRBD1 (6 bases). Germline V gene data show CDR1 as KGHSH and CDR2 as LQKENI. The CDR3 runs to 17 residues. V was cut by 2 bases and J by 8 bases, with 24 bases left in between. The CDR3 region has the DNA TGTGCCAGCTCACCAGGACAGCGGTTCGGGGGGTCGGAAGGCTACACCTTC. This codes for CASSPGQRFGGSEGYTF.

This chain joins TRBV6-5 and TRBJ1-2; D may be TRBD1 (5 bases). Germline values: CDR1 MNHEY, CDR2 SVGAGI. The CDR3 is made up of 15 amino acids. V lost 3 bases, J lost 3 bases, and 14 bases lay in between. The CDR3 protein is CASSYGGGRHYGYTF. In DNA, the CDR3 is TGTGCCAGCAGTTATGGGGGGGGTCGACACTATGGCTACACCTTC.

The chain links TRBV5-1 to TRBJ1-2; unclear D gene. The V and J ends lost 1 base and 0 bases respectively, with 7 bases between them. There are 14 residues in the CDR3. Germline V gives CDR1 SGHRS, CDR2 YFSETQ. This chain's CDR3 is CASSLNTANYGYTF. In DNA form, the CDR3 reads TGCGCCAGCAGCTTGAATACAGCTAACTATGGCTACACCTTC.

This clone was seen more than once but under ten times. The rearrangement uses TRBV5-1 and TRBJ1-5; 8 bases align to TRBD1. CDR3 length equals 17 residues. V dropped 4 bases and J dropped 2; count of bases not matched to a gene: 11. Germline loops: CDR1 SGHRS, CDR2 YFSETQ. In DNA, the CDR3 is TGCGCCAGCAGCCAAGGGGACAGGACACACGGCAATCAGCCCCAGCATTTT. Residues: CASSQGDRTHGNQPQHF.